This section outlines one TCR beta chain sequence together with its context. Its antigen is still unknown. The data stem from a study of response to subunit inactivated influenza vaccine. Study observations and caveats: Authors proposed each seasonal influenza vaccination draws in few new T cells.

TCRdb re-analysed the RT-PCR reads in MiXCR, keeping a single row per CDR3 protein. This table holds about 650,000 distinct CDR3 sequences, about a sixth found once. There are 12 residues in the CDR3. Germline CDR1 is GTSNPN and CDR2 is SVGIG (reference sequence). With 4 bases clipped from V and 5 bases from J, the junction kept 3 bases outside the gene matches. The chain carries TRBV30 and TRBJ1-2, with TRBD1 matching over 8 bases. The origin of this receptor is a man aged 45 to 65 who received an inactivated influenza vaccine. This specimen was PBMCs from blood, taken roughly 13 days after vaccination. CDR3 DNA: TGTGCCTGGACAGGGGGCGGTTATGGCTACACCTTC. Amino acid sequence: CAWTGGGYGYTF. Using reference TRBV30 and TRBJ1-2 for the parts outside the CDR3, the full variable domain is SQTIHQWPATLVQPVGSPLSLECTVEGTSNPNLYWYRQAAGRGLQLLFYSVGIGQISSEVPQNLSASRPQDRQFILSSKKLLLSDSGFYLCAWTGGGYGYTFGSGTRLTVV.